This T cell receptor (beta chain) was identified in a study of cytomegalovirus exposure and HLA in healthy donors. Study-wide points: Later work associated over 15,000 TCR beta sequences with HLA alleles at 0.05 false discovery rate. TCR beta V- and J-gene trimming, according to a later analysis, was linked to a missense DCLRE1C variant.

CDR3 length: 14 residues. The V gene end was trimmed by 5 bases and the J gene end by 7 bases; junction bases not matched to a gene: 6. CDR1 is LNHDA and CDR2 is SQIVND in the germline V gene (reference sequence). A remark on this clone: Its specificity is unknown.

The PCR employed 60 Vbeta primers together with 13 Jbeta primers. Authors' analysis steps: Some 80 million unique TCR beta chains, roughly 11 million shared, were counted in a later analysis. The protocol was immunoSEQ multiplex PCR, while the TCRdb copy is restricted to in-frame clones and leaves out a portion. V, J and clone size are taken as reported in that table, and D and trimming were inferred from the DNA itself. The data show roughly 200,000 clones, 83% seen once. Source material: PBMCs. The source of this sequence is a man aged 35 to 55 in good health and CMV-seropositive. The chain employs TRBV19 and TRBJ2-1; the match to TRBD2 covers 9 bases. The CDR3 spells CASSFSGSWNEQFF. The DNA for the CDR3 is TGTGCCAGTAGTTTTAGCGGGAGCTGGAATGAGCAGTTCTTC.